This TCR beta chain was observed in a study of vaccination and CD4 T cells after COVID-19. The study sequenced cultured CD4+ T cell DNA using the Oncomine TCR Beta short-read assay. TCRdb reanalysed the PCR reads using MiXCR and keeps one entry per CDR3 protein. The sample lists nearly 2,000 distinct CDR3 sequences, 20% seen once, with roughly 62% in the top ten. The CDR3 consists of 16 residues. From germline, CDR1 is WNHNN and CDR2 SYGVQD (reference sequence). Unmatched junction bases numbered 13, after V lost 4 bases and J lost 5 bases. On this clonotype itself: Its antigen remains unidentified.

Treatment described: approximately 9-day PBMC culture with coronavirus spike peptide pools or control peptides (ViraFEST assay). These CD4+ T cells came from an unexposed donor, sampled before the COVID-19 pandemic (2011-2018). This clonotype was sampled from a human donor in good health. V is TRBV10-1 and J is TRBJ2-7, with TRBD1 identical over 8 bases. The sequenced sample was CD4+ T cells from blood, cultured in vitro. The CDR3 DNA follows: TGCGCCAGCAGTGGGGGCTCCGGACAGGGAGTAGACGAGCAGTACTTC. This encodes CASSGGSGQGVDEQYF.